Listed below are T cell receptor beta chains from one sample, sequenced in a study of CD8+CD57+ T cells in acquired aplastic anemia. Via MiXCR, TCRdb re-called the reads, giving one row per CDR3 protein. Of over 150,000 distinct CDR3 sequences listed, 40% to 50% are singletons. Sequenced material: sorted CD4+, CD8+, or CD8+CD57+ T cells (not recorded which) from PBMCs. These receptors were obtained from a human donor with aplastic anemia. Each CDR3 is given with its conserved first and last residue. The order of the fields is D gene, V gene, clone size, J gene, CDR3 DNA, CDR3 protein. A D gene is named only where the DNA matches it firmly. Only some rows state a clone size, as once, few, many or a class for expanded clones.

D gene: TRBD1; V gene: TRBV5-1; clone size: many; J gene: TRBJ2-3; CDR3 DNA: TGCGCCAGCAGCTTCGGACAGGGCTCAGATACGCAGTATTTT; CDR3 protein: CASSFGQGSDTQYF
D gene: NA; V gene: TRBV10-3; clone size: NA; J gene: TRBJ2-3; CDR3 DNA: TGTGCCATCAGTGGTCAGGGAGGTGGGGACAATGAGCAGTATTTT; CDR3 protein: CAISGQGGGDNEQYF
D gene: TRBD1; V gene: TRBV25-1; clone size: NA; J gene: TRBJ2-7; CDR3 DNA: TGTGCCAGCAGTGGACAGGGGACACCTTACGAGCAGTACTTC; CDR3 protein: CASSGQGTPYEQYF
D gene: NA; V gene: TRBV24-1; clone size: NA; J gene: TRBJ2-1; CDR3 DNA: TGTGCCACCAGTGACTTCTCCGACAATGAGCAGTTCTTC; CDR3 protein: CATSDFSDNEQFF
D gene: NA; V gene: TRBV5-8; clone size: many; J gene: TRBJ2-7; CDR3 DNA: TGTGCCAGCAGCACCGACTTCTCCTACGAGCAGTACTTC; CDR3 protein: CASSTDFSYEQYF
D gene: TRBD2; V gene: TRBV10-2; clone size: NA; J gene: TRBJ2-2; CDR3 DNA: TGCGCCAGCAGTGAAGCGGGAGGCACCGGGGAGCTGTTTTTT; CDR3 protein: CASSEAGGTGELFF
D gene: NA; V gene: TRBV9; clone size: many; J gene: TRBJ2-2; CDR3 DNA: TGTGCCAGCAGCGTAGGAGCATCAGGCACCGGGGAGCTGTTTTTT; CDR3 protein: CASSVGASGTGELFF
D gene: TRBD1; V gene: TRBV19; clone size: NA; J gene: TRBJ1-1; CDR3 DNA: TGTGCCAGCACCGGGACTTACAGACAGGGAGTGGGCACTGAAGCTTTCTTT; CDR3 protein: CASTGTYRQGVGTEAFF
D gene: NA; V gene: TRBV19; clone size: many; J gene: TRBJ2-7; CDR3 DNA: TGTGCCAGTAGTCTCTGGGGGGCGGCCTACGAGCAGTACTTC; CDR3 protein: CASSLWGAAYEQYF
D gene: NA; V gene: TRBV2; clone size: NA; J gene: TRBJ1-3; CDR3 DNA: TGTGCCAGCAGTGATTTTTCCCGAGGGGCTGGAAACACCATATATTTT; CDR3 protein: CASSDFSRGAGNTIYF
D gene: TRBD2; V gene: TRBV11-2; clone size: NA; J gene: TRBJ2-1; CDR3 DNA: TGTGCCGGCAGCCTAGTCCTAGCGGGGGGATTATACAATGAGCAGTTCTTC; CDR3 protein: CAGSLVLAGGLYNEQFF
D gene: NA; V gene: TRBV19; clone size: NA; J gene: TRBJ1-1; CDR3 DNA: TGTGCCAGTAGTATCCCCGGGTGGAACACTGAAGCTTTCTTT; CDR3 protein: CASSIPGWNTEAFF
D gene: NA; V gene: TRBV10-3; clone size: once; J gene: TRBJ1-6; CDR3 DNA: TGTGCCATCAGTGAGGGCGGTCCTAATTCACCCCTCCACTTT; CDR3 protein: CAISEGGPNSPLHF
D gene: NA; V gene: TRBV5-5; clone size: many; J gene: TRBJ1-3; CDR3 DNA: TGTGCCAGCAGCTACAATACCGGACAGTCTGGAAACACCATATATTTT; CDR3 protein: CASSYNTGQSGNTIYF
D gene: TRBD1; V gene: TRBV2; clone size: NA; J gene: TRBJ1-1; CDR3 DNA: TGTGCCAGCAGCTCGGGACAGGGCACTGAAGCTTTCTTT; CDR3 protein: CASSSGQGTEAFF
D gene: NA; V gene: TRBV28; clone size: many; J gene: TRBJ1-1; CDR3 DNA: TGTGCCAGCAGTACAGGAGGGAACACTGAAGCTTTCTTT; CDR3 protein: CASSTGGNTEAFF
D gene: NA; V gene: TRBV2; clone size: NA; J gene: TRBJ1-2; CDR3 DNA: TGTGCCAGCAGTGTACGGGCAGCCGGCTACACCTTC; CDR3 protein: CASSVRAAGYTF
D gene: TRBD1; V gene: TRBV24-1; clone size: NA; J gene: TRBJ1-5; CDR3 DNA: TGTGCCACCAGTGATCACAGGGGGGGTCCCAATCAGCCCCAGCATTTT; CDR3 protein: CATSDHRGGPNQPQHF
D gene: TRBD2; V gene: TRBV10-3; clone size: NA; J gene: TRBJ2-3; CDR3 DNA: TGTGCCATACTAGCGGGAGTTCAAGATACGCAGTATTTT; CDR3 protein: CAILAGVQDTQYF
D gene: TRBD2; V gene: TRBV29-1; clone size: NA; J gene: TRBJ2-3; CDR3 DNA: TGCAGCACTCTCGGGGGGGCGTCAGATACGCAGTATTTT; CDR3 protein: CSTLGGASDTQYF
D gene: NA; V gene: TRBV19; clone size: NA; J gene: TRBJ1-1; CDR3 DNA: TGTGCCAGTAGTATGAGGGGAGGAGAGACTGAAGCTTTCTTT; CDR3 protein: CASSMRGGETEAFF
D gene: TRBD1; V gene: TRBV7-2; clone size: many; J gene: TRBJ1-2; CDR3 DNA: TGTGCCAGCAACACAACAGGGGGCGTTGGCTACACCTTC; CDR3 protein: CASNTTGGVGYTF
D gene: NA; V gene: TRBV6-1; clone size: many; J gene: TRBJ2-7; CDR3 DNA: TGTGCCATCCTGTCGGGGACCATCTACGAGCAGTACTTC; CDR3 protein: CAILSGTIYEQYF
D gene: NA; V gene: TRBV11-2; clone size: few; J gene: TRBJ1-6; CDR3 DNA: TGTGCCAGCAGCTTAGATCCCCCCTCATATAATTCACCCCTCCACTTT; CDR3 protein: CASSLDPPSYNSPLHF
D gene: NA; V gene: TRBV5-1; clone size: many; J gene: TRBJ2-6; CDR3 DNA: TGCGCCAGCAGCTTGCGAGGCAGCTCTGGGGCCAACGTCCTGACTTTC; CDR3 protein: CASSLRGSSGANVLTF
D gene: NA; V gene: TRBV7-3; clone size: many; J gene: TRBJ2-7; CDR3 DNA: TGTGCCAGCAGCTACCAGCCCGCGGGTTACGAGCAGTACTTC; CDR3 protein: CASSYQPAGYEQYF
D gene: NA; V gene: TRBV5-1; clone size: many; J gene: TRBJ2-5; CDR3 DNA: TGCGCCAGCAGCTTGTGGGCGGGGAGGCCTGGGGAGACCCAGTACTTC; CDR3 protein: CASSLWAGRPGETQYF
D gene: NA; V gene: TRBV7-2; clone size: NA; J gene: TRBJ1-1; CDR3 DNA: TGTGCCAGCAGCTTGATAACCTCGCTGGCTGAAGCTTTCTTT; CDR3 protein: CASSLITSLAEAFF
D gene: NA; V gene: TRBV5-6; clone size: many; J gene: TRBJ2-6; CDR3 DNA: TGTGCCAGCAGCGAGGGCTCTGGGGCCAACGTCCTGACTTTC; CDR3 protein: CASSEGSGANVLTF